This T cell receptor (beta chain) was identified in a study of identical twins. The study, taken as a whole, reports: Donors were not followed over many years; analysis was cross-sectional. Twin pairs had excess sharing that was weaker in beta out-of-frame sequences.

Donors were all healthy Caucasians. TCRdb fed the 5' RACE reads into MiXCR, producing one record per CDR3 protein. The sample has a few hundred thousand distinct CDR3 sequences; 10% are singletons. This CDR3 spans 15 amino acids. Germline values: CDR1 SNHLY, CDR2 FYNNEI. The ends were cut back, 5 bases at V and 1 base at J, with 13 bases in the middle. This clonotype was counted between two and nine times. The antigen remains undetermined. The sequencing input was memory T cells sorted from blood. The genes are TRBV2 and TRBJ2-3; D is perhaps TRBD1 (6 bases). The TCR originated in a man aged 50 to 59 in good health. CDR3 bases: TGTGCCAGCAGTCGACAGGTCGGGGGCACAGATACGCAGTATTTT. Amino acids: CASSRQVGGTDTQYF.